A selection of T cell receptor beta chains follows, all from one sample in a study of T cell responses to AZD1222 COVID-19 vaccine. Sequenced by immunoSEQ multiplex PCR; TCRdb stores in-frame clones only, minus some. The sample shows around 100,000 clones, about 87% of them seen only once. Sequences were derived from peripheral blood, sampled on day 0 of AZD1222 vaccination. Receptors originate from an adult in good health. Each CDR3 is given with its conserved first and last residue. The D gene is left open where the match is weak. The listing skips clone size in some rows; elsewhere it reads once, few, many or a size class.

d_gene	v_gene	abundance	j_gene	CDR3nt	CDR3aa
TRBD2	TRBV3-1/TRBV3-2	-	TRBJ2-1	TGTGCCAGCAGCCCAAGCGGGAGCCGGAACAATGAGCAGTTCTTC	CASSPSGSRNNEQFF
-	TRBV21-1	-	TRBJ2-2	TGTGCCAGCAGCAGGGGTGACGGACAGGGCAATTTTCGCAGGGGGGAGCTGTTTTTT	CASSRGDGQGNFRRGELFF
-	TRBV6-2/TRBV6-3	-	TRBJ1-5	TGTGCCAGCACCCCCCCCCGGACGGATTTCGCGTCGCTCGGCAATCAGCCCCAGCATTTT	CASTPPRTDFASLGNQPQHF
TRBD2	TRBV4-3	few	TRBJ2-5	TGCGCCAGCAGCCAAGATTTCTCCCAACTAGCGGGAGGACACACAGAGACCCAGTACTTC	CASSQDFSQLAGGHTETQYF
-	TRBV6-5	once	TRBJ1-1	TGTGCCAGCAGGGATACAGGGTTCGGGTACACTGAAGCTTTCTTT	CASRDTGFGYTEAFF
-	TRBV14	-	TRBJ2-2	TGTGCCAGCAGCCAAGAGAGCTACCCACGGCCCGGGGAGCTGTTTTTT	CASSQESYPRPGELFF
TRBD2	TRBV7-8	-	TRBJ2-3	TGTGCCAGCAGTAGACTAGCGGGGGGCTACACAGATACGCAGTATTTT	CASSRLAGGYTDTQYF
-	TRBV12-3/TRBV12-4	-	TRBJ1-1	TGTGCCAGCACTCCCGCGGGCGGGACAGAAGCTTTCTTT	CASTPAGGTEAFF
TRBD1	TRBV18	-	TRBJ2-7	TGTGCCAGCTCACCCCTGTCCGGGACAGGGTCCGAGCAGTACTTC	CASSPLSGTGSEQYF
TRBD1	TRBV2	-	TRBJ1-1	TGTGCCAGCAGTCCTTCTCGGACAGGGAACACTGAAGCTTTCTTT	CASSPSRTGNTEAFF
-	TRBV18	-	TRBJ1-1	TGTGCCAGCTCACCGCCGCCGGCGGGAGGGACTGAAGCTTTCTTT	CASSPPPAGGTEAFF
-	TRBV6-5	once	TRBJ2-2	TGTGCCGGAGGTTTTGACACCGGGGAGCTGTTTTTT	CAGGFDTGELFF
TRBD1	TRBV6-5	-	TRBJ1-6	TGTGCCAGCCGGGACAGATATAATTCACCCCTCCACTTT	CASRDRYNSPLHF
-	TRBV10-3	-	TRBJ1-3	TGTGCCATCACTCCGGACCCTGGAAACACCATATATTTT	CAITPDPGNTIYF
-	TRBV11-2	-	TRBJ2-7	TGTGCCAGCAGCTCGATTAGTAGCGAGCAGTACTTC	CASSSISSEQYF
TRBD1	TRBV6-1	-	TRBJ1-2	TGTGCCAGCAGTGAGGGCGGGACAGGGCGTCTCGGTGGCTACACCTTC	CASSEGGTGRLGGYTF
TRBD2	TRBV5-6	-	TRBJ2-7	TGTGCCAGCAGCTCTGGGGGACTAGCGGGGGCCCTCTACGAGCAGTACTTC	CASSSGGLAGALYEQYF
-	TRBV30	once	TRBJ1-2	TGTGCCTGGAGTCCCGATCCTTTTACCTATGGCTACACCTTC	CAWSPDPFTYGYTF
-	TRBV3-1/TRBV3-2	-	TRBJ2-1	TGTGCCAGCAGCCAAGCGTCGGGCAGACACAATGAGCAGTTCTTC	CASSQASGRHNEQFF
TRBD1	TRBV7-8	-	TRBJ1-6	TGTGCCACCCAGGGGGCGAATAATTCACCCCTCCACTTT	CATQGANNSPLHF
-	TRBV5-4	-	TRBJ1-1	TGTGCCAGCAGCTTGGGGGCCCCGGGGAACACTGAAGCTTTCTTT	CASSLGAPGNTEAFF
TRBD2	TRBV7-8	-	TRBJ2-1	TGTGCCAGCAGCCCTGAACTAGCGGGGACATACAATGAGCAGTTCTTC	CASSPELAGTYNEQFF
-	TRBV13	-	TRBJ1-1	TGTGCCAGCAGCTCGGGGGGTCTGGGTAGGAACACTGAAGCTTTCTTT	CASSSGGLGRNTEAFF
-	TRBV12-3/TRBV12-4	-	TRBJ1-2	TGTGCCAGCGCCCTGGCAGTCGGGTATGGCTACACCTTC	CASALAVGYGYTF
TRBD1	TRBV5-5	-	TRBJ1-1	TGTGCCAGCAGCTTCGGGACAGGGGCGGATGAAGCTTTCTTT	CASSFGTGADEAFF
-	TRBV27	-	TRBJ2-7	TGTGCCAGCCGGACCCGCGGGACAACCTACGAGCAGTACTTC	CASRTRGTTYEQYF
TRBD1	TRBV7-2	-	TRBJ1-2	TGTGCCAGCAGCCCGGGACAGGGAGGGAGTGGCTACACCTTC	CASSPGQGGSGYTF
-	TRBV10-3	-	TRBJ2-7	TGTGCCATCAGTGAGAGGTCAGGGCCAGACGAGCAGTACTTC	CAISERSGPDEQYF
-	TRBV5-4	-	TRBJ2-1	TGTGCCAGCAGCTTGGACGGGAGCTCCTACAATGAGCAGTTCTTC	CASSLDGSSYNEQFF
TRBD1	TRBV19	-	TRBJ2-7	TGTGCCAGTGGAAGACAGGGGCCCTACGAGCAGTACTTC	CASGRQGPYEQYF
TRBD1	TRBV27	-	TRBJ2-7	TGTGCCAGCAGTTTGACAGGGAGTGGGGACGAGCAGTACTTC	CASSLTGSGDEQYF
-	TRBV5-1	-	TRBJ1-2	TGCGCCAGCAGCGCGGAGGGGGATGGCTACACCTTC	CASSAEGDGYTF
TRBD1	TRBV7-2	-	TRBJ2-3	TGTGCCAGCAGCTTCGGGACAGGGGGCCAGACTACGCAGTATTTT	CASSFGTGGQTTQYF
-	TRBV4-3	-	TRBJ1-1	TGCGCCAGCAGCCAAGGCCCCACGGGGACTGAAGCTTTCTTT	CASSQGPTGTEAFF
TRBD2	TRBV5-1	-	TRBJ2-7	TGCGCCAGCAGCTCTAGCGGGAGCTACGAGCAGTACTTC	CASSSSGSYEQYF
-	TRBV7-9	-	TRBJ2-7	TGTGCCAGCAGCTCCTGGGGGTTGGGCAGACGCTCCTACGAGCAGTACTTC	CASSSWGLGRRSYEQYF
TRBD1	TRBV4-1	-	TRBJ1-5	TGCGCCAGCAGCCTACGGACAGGGAACAATCAGCCCCAGCATTTT	CASSLRTGNNQPQHF
TRBD1	TRBV3-1/TRBV3-2	-	TRBJ1-1	TGTGCCAGCAGCCAAGTGATTTCAGGGGGAGCTTTCTTT	CASSQVISGGAFF
-	TRBV7-6	-	TRBJ1-6	TGTGCCAGCAGCTTAGACGCGAATTCACCCCTCCACTTT	CASSLDANSPLHF
TRBD1	TRBV19	-	TRBJ2-3	TGTGCCAGTAGTAAACGGACAGGGGACACAGATACGCAGTATTTT	CASSKRTGDTDTQYF
-	TRBV5-1	-	TRBJ2-5	TGCGCCAGCAGCCCCGGAAGGCAGGGGGAGACCCAGTACTTC	CASSPGRQGETQYF
-	TRBV5-1	-	TRBJ2-3	TGCGCCAGCAGGGCGGCTATTGGTAGCACAGATACGCAGTATTTT	CASRAAIGSTDTQYF
-	TRBV19	-	TRBJ1-1	TGTGCCAGTAGTATCGGTAACACTGAAGCTTTCTTT	CASSIGNTEAFF
TRBD1	TRBV30	-	TRBJ1-2	TGTGCCTGGGTCCGGGACAGGGGAGGTGCGGGGTATGGCTACACCTTC	CAWVRDRGGAGYGYTF
-	TRBV5-1	-	TRBJ1-4	TGCGCCAGCAGCCAGACTACAACTAATGAAAAACTGTTTTTT	CASSQTTTNEKLFF
TRBD2	TRBV18	once	TRBJ2-1	TGTGCCAGCTCACCATATACCATCCTAGCGGGAGGCTACAATGAGCAGTTCTTC	CASSPYTILAGGYNEQFF
TRBD1	TRBV5-6	-	TRBJ1-2	TGTGCCAGCAGCTGGGACAGGGGGGAGTATGGCTACACCTTC	CASSWDRGEYGYTF